The T cell receptor (beta chain) described here comes from a study of shared clonotypes between healthy human individuals. Division of CD4+ cells produced a CD45RA+ naive subset and a CD45RA-negative memory subset. Germline loops: CDR1 SEHNR, CDR2 FQNEAQ (reference sequence). The CDR3 loop spans 13 amino acids. The V and J ends lost 5 bases and 7 bases, in that order; junction bases with no gene match: 5. The protocol was immunoSEQ multiplex PCR, while the TCRdb copy is restricted to in-frame clones and leaves out a portion. The sample lists about 2.3 million clones, around 90% occurring once. The gene calls are TRBV7-9 and TRBJ2-4, with 7 bases matching TRBD1. Material: naive CD4+ T cells from PBMCs. The subset here: CD45RA+ positively selected. This TCR derives from a man between 18 and 29 years old in good health. Some clones in this sample may be carry-over from other donors' samples. Written as DNA, the CDR3 is TGTGCCAGCAGCCCCACAGGGGACAACATTCAGTACTTC. Translating it yields CASSPTGDNIQYF.